The 10 T cell receptor beta chains reported below all come from one sample, sequenced in a study of beta chain features in type 1 diabetes. The study's findings and limits: In all four CD4+ subsets, TCRB CDR3 length was significantly, moderately reduced in type 1 diabetes.

What was sequenced were expressed TCRB transcripts, since all of the isolated RNA had been reverse transcribed. TCRdb keeps only in-frame clones here, not all; method: immunoSEQ multiplex PCR. Among about 270,000 clones listed, approximately 15% were seen once. Antigens for these TCRs are unknown. Sequencing was done on a sample of naive CD4+ T cells from blood. These receptors were collected from a man aged 25 to 40 with type 1 diabetes.

The V and J genes are TRBV5-1 and TRBJ1-4; 7 bases map to TRBD1. This CDR3 contains 15 residues. J gave up 0 bases and V 2 bases, and 1 base lay outside the gene matches. CDR1 is SGHRS and CDR2 is YFSETQ in the germline V gene. The CDR3 DNA sequence: TGCGCCAGCAGCTTCACAGGGGCAACTAATGAAAAACTGTTTTTT. This sequence encodes CASSFTGATNEKLFF.

V is TRBV19 and J is TRBJ2-3, with D hard to call. CDR1 and CDR2 (germline): LNHDA, SQIVND (reference sequence). Trimming took 5 bases from V and 2 from J, leaving 14 bases between them. This CDR3 spans 15 amino acids. This CDR3 is CASSLGSANTDTQYF. For the CDR3, the DNA is TGTGCCAGTAGTTTAGGTTCCGCGAACACAGATACGCAGTATTTT.

V gene TRBV7-2 combines with J gene TRBJ2-1; D might be TRBD2 (5 bases). Germline loops: CDR1 SGHTA, CDR2 FQGNSA. The CDR3 is 16 amino acids. Trimming cost V 0 bases and J 0 bases, with 9 bases left between them. The CDR3 sequence is CASSLAAGSSYNEQFF. The CDR3 bases are TGTGCCAGCAGCTTAGCAGCTGGGAGCTCCTACAATGAGCAGTTCTTC.

This clone has only a few counts. J is TRBJ2-7 and V is TRBV5-1; D not resolved. Trimming stripped 1 base from V and 0 bases from J, with 8 bases between. CDR3 length equals 14 residues. CDR1 is SGHRS and CDR2 is YFSETQ in the germline V gene. CDR3 nucleotide sequence: TGCGCCAGCAGCTTGATCCCAGACTCCTACGAGCAGTACTTC. The encoded protein is CASSLIPDSYEQYF.

The chain couples TRBV28 to TRBJ2-5, with 8 bases matching TRBD1. Germline CDR1 MDHEN, CDR2 SYDVKM. The ends lost 6 bases at V and 5 bases at J; junction bases unmatched: 8. The CDR3 has 14 amino acids. CDR3 sequence (DNA): TGTGCCAGCAGCCATGACAGGGGTAGGGAGACCCAGTACTTC. The encoded protein is CASSHDRGRETQYF.

The chain combines TRBV2 with TRBJ2-7; D is perhaps TRBD1 (6 bases). There are 15 residues in the CDR3. V lost 7 bases, J lost 0 bases, and 16 bases lay in between. Germline lookup yields CDR1 SNHLY and CDR2 FYNNEI. As DNA, the CDR3 is TGTGCCAGCACCACACAGGGCCCTTCCTCCTACGAGCAGTACTTC. This translates into CASTTQGPSSYEQYF.

A note on this clone: One end of the junction fails to match germline, which may point to a read error. V and J are TRBV7-2 and TRBJ1-5; D unclear. The CDR3 length is 14 residues. CDR1 is SGHTA, CDR2 FQGNSA, per germline. Here the CDR3 DNA reads TGTGCCAGCAGCCCCCGGGGAGGTTTCGACCCCTTCTGGTTT. It encodes CASSPRGGFDPFWF.

V gene TRBV25-1 combines with J gene TRBJ2-6; no reliable D call. The V gene lost 7 bases and the J gene lost 0 bases, with 7 bases spanning the gap. Per the germline V gene, CDR1 is MGHDK and CDR2 is SYGVNS. CDR3 size: 14 residues. The CDR3 DNA is TGTGCCAGCACGCGTAGCTCTGGGGCCAACGTCCTGACTTTC. It encodes CASTRSSGANVLTF.

In its sample, this clone was seen a few times. The V and J genes are TRBV29-1 and TRBJ2-7; unclear D gene. This CDR3 is built from 13 residues. Germline V lookup: CDR1 SQVTM, CDR2 ANQGSEA. V was clipped by 2 bases and J by 1 base, with 9 bases between them. The CDR3 DNA sequence: TGCAGCGTTGAATCAACAGTGTCCTACGAGCAGTACTTC. As protein: CSVESTVSYEQYF.

The CDR3 DNA follows: TGTGCCAGCAGCGTAGGGGAGTCGGGCACCGGGGAGCTGTTTTTT. Its protein product is CASSVGESGTGELFF. This chain joins TRBV9 and TRBJ2-2, with a weak D call TRBD2 (5 bases). The germline V gene has CDR1 SGDLS and CDR2 YYNGEE. V was trimmed by 0 bases and J by 4 bases, leaving 10 bases between them. CDR3 size: 15 residues.